These 5 T cell receptor beta chains originate from one sample sequenced in a study of long-term antiretroviral therapy in people with HIV. They ran version v3.0 of the immunoSEQ assay at survey level. The table came from immunoSEQ multiplex PCR; TCRdb's copy has only in-frame clones and leaves some out. The sample shows some 40,000 clones, about 86% of them seen only once. The sequencing here drew on unsorted PBMCs, taken 1.2 years after starting antiretroviral therapy. The receptors here all came from a woman between 45 and 60 years old with HIV.

This clone was recorded once. V gene TRBV5-6 combines with J gene TRBJ2-1, with 7 nucleotides matching TRBD1. V was clipped by 4 bases and J by 7 bases; unmatched bases: 8. The CDR3 extends over 14 amino acids. Germline lookup yields CDR1 SGHDT and CDR2 YYEEEE. The CDR3: CASSAQSQGNEQFF. In nucleotides, the CDR3 is TGTGCCAGCAGCGCTCAATCACAGGGGAATGAGCAGTTCTTC.

Only one count was recorded for this clone. The V gene is TRBV6-1, the J gene TRBJ2-3; 8 bases align to TRBD2. Losses at the gene ends were 7 bases for V and 1 base for J; bases not matched to a gene: 7. The CDR3 spans 15 residues. CDR1 and CDR2 (germline): MNHNS, SASEGT. The CDR3 loop reads CASTGGSGGTDTQYF. CDR3 coding DNA: TGTGCCAGCACCGGAGGTAGCGGGGGCACAGATACGCAGTATTTT.

V is TRBV15 and J is TRBJ2-1; 9 nucleotides match TRBD1. CDR1 LNHNV and CDR2 YYDKDF come from the germline V gene (reference sequence). This CDR3 spans 16 amino acids. Trimming at V came to 3 bases and at J to 3 bases, leaving 6 bases not matched to a gene. The CDR3 nucleotides are TGTGCCACCAGCAGGGACAGGGGTCCGAGCTACAATGAGCAGTTCTTC. Its protein is CATSRDRGPSYNEQFF.

This clone was picked up a small number of times. The chain employs TRBV6-5 and TRBJ2-7; D gene unclear. The CDR3 spans 15 residues. CDR1 and CDR2 (germline): MNHEY, SVGAGI. The V end lost 2 bases, the J end lost 2 bases, and 13 bases lay between the germline ends. The CDR3 protein is CASSYERKGPYEQYF. DNA for the CDR3: TGTGCCAGCAGTTACGAGAGGAAAGGGCCCTACGAGCAGTACTTC.

The gene calls are TRBV7-9 and TRBJ1-5; D unclear. The CDR3 is made up of 17 amino acids. Per germline, CDR1 SEHNR and CDR2 FQNEAQ (reference sequence). Trimming pared 1 base from V and 0 bases from J, leaving 13 bases between. In nucleotides, the CDR3 is TGTGCCAGCAGCTTAGATCGGCCAGGAGTTAGCAATCAGCCCCAGCATTTT. It encodes CASSLDRPGVSNQPQHF.